The source of this T cell receptor beta chain is a study of shared T cell receptors in the human thymus. Germline-derived CDR1 and CDR2 are MNHEY and SMNVEV (reference sequence). V lost 5 bases and J 2 bases, leaving 20 bases between the germline ends. The CDR3 runs 17 residues. Using immunoSEQ multiplex PCR, the repertoire was profiled, and TCRdb retains in-frame clones only, with some absent. The sample records roughly 660,000 clones, approximately 88% being singletons. This sample was shared with a second study, whose subject was human thymus T cells.

Sequenced: thymocytes. The chain has TRBV27 and TRBJ2-3; TRBD1 might be the D (5 bases). This receptor was identified in a boy younger than two with a congenital heart defect. In DNA, the CDR3 is TGTGCCAGCAGTCCGCCCCCTACAGGTCGCCCCACAGATACGCAGTATTTT. Translation: CASSPPPTGRPTDTQYF.